This T cell receptor beta chain derives from a study of blood T cell repertoires in COVID-19. At the level of the study: The United States, Italy and Spain were the sources of the acute and convalescent COVID-19 samples. PBMCs, B-cell-depleted T cells, or T cells were the source of the cDNA or gDNA that made up the material.

The length of the CDR3 is 15 residues. CDR1 LNHDA and CDR2 SQIVND come from the germline V gene (reference sequence). V lost 3 bases and J 1 base, leaving 12 bases between the germline ends. In the original processing: For nucleated cells, counts were estimated from reference gene primer amplification. Using immunoSEQ multiplex PCR, the repertoire was profiled, and TCRdb retains in-frame clones only, with some absent. V and J calls and clone size are as listed in that table; D and trimming were resolved from the DNA. Here the sample spans roughly 120,000 clones, 85% being singletons. The receptor was isolated from a human donor in a cohort sampled during active COVID-19. V is TRBV19 and J is TRBJ1-1, with D possibly matching TRBD1 (5 bases). The sequencing input was peripheral blood. The DNA of the CDR3 is TGTGCCAGTAGTATCTGGGGCACACAGAACACTGAAGCTTTCTTT. This gives the protein CASSIWGTQNTEAFF.